This TCR beta chain was sequenced in a study of blood T cell repertoires in COVID-19. The method was immunoSEQ multiplex PCR; TCRdb's version includes in-frame clones alone and lacks a portion of them. This table has about 240,000 clones, roughly 85% appearing once. The table lists this clone with a few counts. There are 13 residues in the CDR3. From germline, CDR1 is MNHEY and CDR2 SVGAGI. Trimming removed 8 bases at V and 9 bases at J, with 14 bases between. This clonotype originated in a woman aged 18-29 years with acute or convalescent COVID-19. The V and J genes are TRBV6-5 and TRBJ1-6; D is ambiguous. The source material was peripheral blood. Here the CDR3 reads CASRRGEVSPLHF. The CDR3 coding sequence is TGTGCCAGCCGACGGGGAGAGGTTTCACCCCTCCACTTT.